This note documents a single T cell receptor beta chain sequence. Measured with immunoSEQ multiplex PCR; TCRdb has only the in-frame clones, and not every one. This sample carries hundreds of thousands of clones, about nine tenths of them seen once, and the ten largest clones take more than 9.5%. These data are taken from a study of blood T cell repertoires in COVID-19. The overall study: Nucleic acid was either cDNA or gDNA, and it came from T cells, B-cell-depleted T cells, or PBMCs.

CDR1 MNHNS and CDR2 SASEGT come from the germline V gene. The CDR3 is 13 residues long. V lost 2 bases and J lost 5, with 7 bases in between. Sequenced sample: peripheral blood. The chain links TRBV6-1 to TRBJ1-5, with unresolved D. The source of this sequence is a woman in her twenties or thirties with COVID-19, enrolled during active disease. The DNA for the CDR3 is TGTGCCAGCAGTGAATTTCGGGATCAGCCCCAGCATTTT. Protein sequence: CASSEFRDQPQHF.